This is a list of T cell receptor beta chains from one sample in a study of T-cell memory formation after mild COVID-19. Each CDR3 protein gets one entry after TCRdb re-called the 5' RACE reads with MiXCR. Here the sample spans hundreds of thousands of distinct CDR3 sequences, around 17% being singletons. The sample consisted of PBMCs or a T cell subset sorted from them (not recorded which). Receptors were obtained from a man younger than 35 who had mild COVID-19 (a few samples of this study predate the infection). Cell type and time point are not known. CDR3s include the opening cysteine and the closing phenylalanine or tryptophan. A D gene is named only where the DNA matches it firmly. The size field is filled for only some rows; it gives once, few, many or a size class.

J gene,CDR3 length,clone size,D gene,V gene,CDR3 DNA,CDR3 protein
TRBJ2-1,13,-,-,TRBV5-1,TGCGCCAGCAGGTACAGAGCTAACAATGAGCAGTTCTTC,CASRYRANNEQFF
TRBJ1-1,11,few,-,TRBV20-1,TGCAGTGCTAGAGATGACACTGAAGCTTTCTTT,CSARDDTEAFF
TRBJ2-7,12,once,-,TRBV12-3/TRBV12-4,TGTGCCAGCAGTTCACTTGCTTACGAGCAGTACTTC,CASSSLAYEQYF
TRBJ1-1,15,-,-,TRBV18,TGTGCCAGCTCACCACCCCATGATAAGAACACTGAAGCTTTCTTT,CASSPPHDKNTEAFF
TRBJ2-2,14,few,-,TRBV11-2,TGTGCCAGCAGCTTAGAACCGCTCACCGGGGAGCTGTTTTTT,CASSLEPLTGELFF
TRBJ2-5,16,many,TRBD1,TRBV15,TGTGCCACCAGCAGAGATCCACAGGGGGCACAAGAGACCCAGTACTTC,CATSRDPQGAQETQYF
TRBJ2-7,14,-,TRBD1,TRBV14,TGTGCCAGCAGCCAGTCCGGGACAGGGTGGCAGCAGTACTTC,CASSQSGTGWQQYF
TRBJ2-5,14,many,-,TRBV5-1,TGCGCCAGCAGCACCGGGACACATCAAGAGACCCAGTACTTC,CASSTGTHQETQYF
TRBJ1-3,12,few,TRBD1,TRBV29-1,TGCAGCGGGGGACAGCTTGGAAACACCATATATTTT,CSGGQLGNTIYF
TRBJ1-1,13,-,TRBD1,TRBV14,TGTGCCAGCAGCCCCACCAGACAGGGCGGGGCTTTCTTT,CASSPTRQGGAFF
TRBJ1-1,14,few,-,TRBV2,TGTGCCAGCAGCGCGGTTTCCCACTGGTCTGAAGCTTTCTTT,CASSAVSHWSEAFF
TRBJ2-5,14,-,-,TRBV18,TGTGCCAGCTCACCACCTGGGGGCGCCGAGACCCAGTACTTC,CASSPPGGAETQYF